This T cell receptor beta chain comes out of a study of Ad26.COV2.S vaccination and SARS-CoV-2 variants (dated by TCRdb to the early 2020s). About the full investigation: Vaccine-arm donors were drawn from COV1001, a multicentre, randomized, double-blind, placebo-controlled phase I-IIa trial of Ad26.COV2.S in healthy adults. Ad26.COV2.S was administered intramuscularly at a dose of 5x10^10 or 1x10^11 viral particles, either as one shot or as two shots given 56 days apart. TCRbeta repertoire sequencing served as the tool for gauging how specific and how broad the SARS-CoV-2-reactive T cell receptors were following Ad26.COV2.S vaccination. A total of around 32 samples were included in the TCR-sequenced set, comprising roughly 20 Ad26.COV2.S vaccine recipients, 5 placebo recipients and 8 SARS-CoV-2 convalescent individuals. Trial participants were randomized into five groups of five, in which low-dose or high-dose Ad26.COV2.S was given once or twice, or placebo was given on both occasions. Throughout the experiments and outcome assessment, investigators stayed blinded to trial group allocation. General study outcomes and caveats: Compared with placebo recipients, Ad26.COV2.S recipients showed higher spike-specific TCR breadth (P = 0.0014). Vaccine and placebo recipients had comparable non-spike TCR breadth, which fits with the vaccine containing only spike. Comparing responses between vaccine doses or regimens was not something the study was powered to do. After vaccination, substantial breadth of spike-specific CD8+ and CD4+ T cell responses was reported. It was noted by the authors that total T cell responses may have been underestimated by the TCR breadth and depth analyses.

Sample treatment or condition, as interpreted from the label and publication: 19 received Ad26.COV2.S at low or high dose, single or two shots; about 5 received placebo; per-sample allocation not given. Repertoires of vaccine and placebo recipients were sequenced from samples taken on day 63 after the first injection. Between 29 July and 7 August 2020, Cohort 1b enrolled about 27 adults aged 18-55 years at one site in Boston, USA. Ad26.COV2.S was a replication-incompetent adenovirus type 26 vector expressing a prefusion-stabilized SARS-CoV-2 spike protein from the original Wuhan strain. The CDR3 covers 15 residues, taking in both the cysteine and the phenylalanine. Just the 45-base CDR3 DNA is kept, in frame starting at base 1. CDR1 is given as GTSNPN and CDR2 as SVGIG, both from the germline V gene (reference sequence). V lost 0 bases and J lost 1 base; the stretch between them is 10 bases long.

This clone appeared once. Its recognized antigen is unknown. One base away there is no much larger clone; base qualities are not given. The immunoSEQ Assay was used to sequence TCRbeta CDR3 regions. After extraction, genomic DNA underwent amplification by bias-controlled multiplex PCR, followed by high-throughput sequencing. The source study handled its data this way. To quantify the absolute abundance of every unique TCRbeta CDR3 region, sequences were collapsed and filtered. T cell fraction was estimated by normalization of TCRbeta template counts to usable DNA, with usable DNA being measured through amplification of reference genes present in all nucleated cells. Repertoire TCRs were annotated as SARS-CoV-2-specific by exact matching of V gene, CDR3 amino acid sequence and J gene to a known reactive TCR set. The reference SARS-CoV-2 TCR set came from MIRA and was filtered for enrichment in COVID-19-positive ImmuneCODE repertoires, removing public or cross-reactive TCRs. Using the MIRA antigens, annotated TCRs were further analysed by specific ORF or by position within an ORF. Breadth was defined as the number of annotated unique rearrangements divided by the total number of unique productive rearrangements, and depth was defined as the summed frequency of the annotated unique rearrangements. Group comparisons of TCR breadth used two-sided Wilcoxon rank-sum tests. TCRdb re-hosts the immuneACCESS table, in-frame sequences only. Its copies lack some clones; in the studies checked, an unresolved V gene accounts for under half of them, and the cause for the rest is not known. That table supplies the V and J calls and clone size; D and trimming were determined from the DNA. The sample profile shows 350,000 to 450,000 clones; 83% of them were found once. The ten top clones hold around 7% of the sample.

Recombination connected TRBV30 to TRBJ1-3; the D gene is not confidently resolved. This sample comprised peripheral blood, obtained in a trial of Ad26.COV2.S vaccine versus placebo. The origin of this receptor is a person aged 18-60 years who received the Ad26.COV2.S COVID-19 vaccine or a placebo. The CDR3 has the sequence CAWSVLRVSGNTIYF. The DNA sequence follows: TGTGCCTGGAGTGTACTGAGGGTATCTGGAAACACCATATATTTT.